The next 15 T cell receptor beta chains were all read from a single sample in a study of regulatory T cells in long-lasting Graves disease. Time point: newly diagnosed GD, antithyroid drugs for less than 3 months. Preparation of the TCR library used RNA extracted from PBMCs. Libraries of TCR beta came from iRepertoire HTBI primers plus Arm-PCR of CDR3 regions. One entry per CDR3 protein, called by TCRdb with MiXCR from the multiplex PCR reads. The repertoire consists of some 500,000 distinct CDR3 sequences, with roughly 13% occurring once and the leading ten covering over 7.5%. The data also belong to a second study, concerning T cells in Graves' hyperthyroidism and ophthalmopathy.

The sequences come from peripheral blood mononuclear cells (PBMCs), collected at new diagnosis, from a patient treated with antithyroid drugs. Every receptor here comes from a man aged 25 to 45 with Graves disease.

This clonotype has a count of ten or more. The CDR3, as DNA: TGTGCCATCAGTGAAAGACAGGGGGTATCCTACGAGCAGTACTTC. Translation: CAISERQGVSYEQYF. This chain joins TRBV10-3 and TRBJ2-7, with 9 bases lining up with TRBD1. From germline, CDR1 is ENHRY and CDR2 SYGVKD. CDR3 length equals 15 residues. With 3 bases clipped from V and 1 base from J, the junction kept 4 bases outside the gene matches.

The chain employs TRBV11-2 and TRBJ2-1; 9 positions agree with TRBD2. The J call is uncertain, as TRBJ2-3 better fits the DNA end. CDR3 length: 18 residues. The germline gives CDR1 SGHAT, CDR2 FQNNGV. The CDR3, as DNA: TGTGCCAGCAGCTTAGTAGGGGGACGGCGGGAGGGAGTCAATACGCAGTATTTT. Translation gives CASSLVGGRREGVNTQYF.

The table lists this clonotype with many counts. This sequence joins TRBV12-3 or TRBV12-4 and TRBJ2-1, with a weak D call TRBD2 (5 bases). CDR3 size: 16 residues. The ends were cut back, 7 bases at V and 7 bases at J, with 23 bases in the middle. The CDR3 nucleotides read TGTGCCAGCACCCCCGCGCGGCTAGGAGGTGATAATGAGCAGTTCTTC. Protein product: CASTPARLGGDNEQFF.

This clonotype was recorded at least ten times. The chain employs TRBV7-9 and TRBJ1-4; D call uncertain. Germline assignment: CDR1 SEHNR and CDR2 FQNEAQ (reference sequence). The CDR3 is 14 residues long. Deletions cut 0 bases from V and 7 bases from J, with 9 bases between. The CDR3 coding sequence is TGTGCCAGCAGCTTAGCGGCTCTGAGTGAAAAACTGTTTTTT. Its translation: CASSLAALSEKLFF.

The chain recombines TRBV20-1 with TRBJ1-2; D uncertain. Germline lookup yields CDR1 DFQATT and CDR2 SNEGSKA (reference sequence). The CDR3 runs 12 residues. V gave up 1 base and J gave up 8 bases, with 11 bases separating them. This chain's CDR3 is CSARVIGRGYTF. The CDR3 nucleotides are TGCAGTGCTAGAGTTATTGGGAGGGGCTACACCTTC.

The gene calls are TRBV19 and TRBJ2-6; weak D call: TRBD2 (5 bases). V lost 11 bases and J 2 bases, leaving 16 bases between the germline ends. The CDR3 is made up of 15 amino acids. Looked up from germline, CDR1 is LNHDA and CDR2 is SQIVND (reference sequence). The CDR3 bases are TGTGCCGTGGAGGAACAGCAGGCTGGGGCCAACGTCCTGACTTTC. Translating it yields CAVEEQQAGANVLTF.

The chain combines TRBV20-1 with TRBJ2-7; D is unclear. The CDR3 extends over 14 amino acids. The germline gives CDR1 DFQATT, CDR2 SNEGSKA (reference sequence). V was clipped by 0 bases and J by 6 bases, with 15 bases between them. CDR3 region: CSARDRRQRLEQYF. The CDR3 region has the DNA TGCAGTGCTAGAGATCGCCGTCAACGACTCGAGCAGTACTTC.

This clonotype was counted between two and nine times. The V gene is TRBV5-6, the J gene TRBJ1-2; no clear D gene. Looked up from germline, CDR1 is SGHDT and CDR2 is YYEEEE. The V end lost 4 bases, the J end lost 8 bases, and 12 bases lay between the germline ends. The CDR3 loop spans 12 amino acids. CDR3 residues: CASSGYSFGYTF. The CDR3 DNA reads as TGTGCCAGCAGCGGATACAGCTTCGGCTACACCTTC. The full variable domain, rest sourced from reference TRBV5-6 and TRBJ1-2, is DAGVTQSPTHLIKTRGQQVTLRCSPKSGHDTVSWYQQALGQGPQFIFQYYEEEERQRGNFPDRFSGHQFPNYSSELNVNALLLGDSALYLCASSGYSFGYTFGSGTRLTVV.

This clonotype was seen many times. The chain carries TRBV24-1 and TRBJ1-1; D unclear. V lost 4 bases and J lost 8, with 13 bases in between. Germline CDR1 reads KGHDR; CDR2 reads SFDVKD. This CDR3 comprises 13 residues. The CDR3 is CATSDSTTPEAFF. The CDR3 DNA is TGTGCCACCAGTGACTCAACAACGCCCGAAGCTTTCTTT.

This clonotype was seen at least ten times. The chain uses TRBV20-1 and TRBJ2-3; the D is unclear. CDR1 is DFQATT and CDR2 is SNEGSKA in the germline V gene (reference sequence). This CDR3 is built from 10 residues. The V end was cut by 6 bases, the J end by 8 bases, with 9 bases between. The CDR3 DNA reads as TGCAGTGCCCAAGAGGCTACGCAGTATTTT. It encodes CSAQEATQYF.

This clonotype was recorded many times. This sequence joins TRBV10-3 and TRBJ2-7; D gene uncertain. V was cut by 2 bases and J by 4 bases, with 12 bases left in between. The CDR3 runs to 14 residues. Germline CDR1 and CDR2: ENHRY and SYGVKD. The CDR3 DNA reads TGTGCCATCAGTGAGCAAGGACCAGCATACGAGCAGTACTTC. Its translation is CAISEQGPAYEQYF.

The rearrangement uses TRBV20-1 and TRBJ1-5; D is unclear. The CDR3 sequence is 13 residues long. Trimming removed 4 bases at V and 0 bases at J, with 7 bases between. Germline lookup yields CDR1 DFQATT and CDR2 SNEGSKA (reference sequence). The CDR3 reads CSAMYSSNQPQHF. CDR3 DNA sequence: TGCAGTGCTATGTACAGTAGCAATCAGCCCCAGCATTTT.

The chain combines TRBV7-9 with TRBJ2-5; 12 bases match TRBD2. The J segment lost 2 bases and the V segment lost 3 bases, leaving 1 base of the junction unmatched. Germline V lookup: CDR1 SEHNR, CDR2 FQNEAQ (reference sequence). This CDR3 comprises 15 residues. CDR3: CASSFGLAGQETQYF. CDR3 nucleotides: TGTGCCAGCAGCTTTGGACTAGCGGGACAAGAGACCCAGTACTTC.

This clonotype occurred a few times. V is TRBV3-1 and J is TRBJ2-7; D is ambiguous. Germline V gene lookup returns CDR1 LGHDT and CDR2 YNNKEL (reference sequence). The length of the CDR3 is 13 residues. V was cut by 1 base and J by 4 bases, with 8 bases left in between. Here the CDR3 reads CASSQGGTYEQYF. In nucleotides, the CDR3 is TGTGCCAGCAGCCAAGGAGGCACTTACGAGCAGTACTTC.

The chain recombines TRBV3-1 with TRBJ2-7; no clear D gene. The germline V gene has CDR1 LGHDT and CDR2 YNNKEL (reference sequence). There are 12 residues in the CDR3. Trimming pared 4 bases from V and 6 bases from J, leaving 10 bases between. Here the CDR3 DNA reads TGTGCCAGCAGCCGCCATTCCGGCGAGCAGTACTTC. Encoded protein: CASSRHSGEQYF.